This passage covers 12 T cell receptor beta chains from one sample sequenced in a study of blood T cell repertoires in COVID-19. Sequencing was performed with immunoSEQ multiplex PCR; in TCRdb, only in-frame clones are kept and a portion is missing. The data contain some 140,000 clones, around 81% of them singletons. The specimen sequenced was peripheral blood. The origin of the receptors is a woman aged 55-69 years with active or convalescent COVID-19.

V and J are TRBV5-1 and TRBJ2-3; D unresolved. This CDR3 comprises 17 residues. Between the trimmed V and J ends, which lost 0 bases and 1 base, there was a span of 15 bases. CDR1 and CDR2 (germline): SGHRS, YFSETQ. The chain's CDR3 is CASSLDFLALGTDTQYF. The CDR3 nucleotides read TGCGCCAGCAGCTTGGATTTCCTGGCTTTGGGCACAGATACGCAGTATTTT. Full variable domain (remainder filled in from reference TRBV5-1 and TRBJ2-3): KAGVTQTPRYLIKTRGQQVTLSCSPISGHRSVSWYQQTPGQGLQFLFEYFSETQRNKGNFPGRFSGRQFSNSRSEMNVSTLELGDSALYLCASSLDFLALGTDTQYFGPGTRLTVL.

The chain is built from TRBV7-9 and TRBJ2-5; 11 bases match TRBD1. CDR1 is SEHNR, CDR2 FQNEAQ, per germline (reference sequence). V lost 3 bases to trimming and J lost 4 bases; unmatched junction nucleotides: 4. This CDR3 has 15 amino acids. CDR3 sequence: CASSFGTGGGETQYF. The CDR3 nucleotides are TGTGCCAGCAGCTTTGGGACAGGGGGAGGAGAGACCCAGTACTTC.

The V call is TRBV5-1, the J call TRBJ1-2; 9 nucleotides agree with TRBD1. Germline CDR1 and CDR2: SGHRS and YFSETQ. After removal of 0 bases from V and 6 bases from J, the junction contained 9 bases not matched to a gene. The CDR3 contains 16 residues. Written as DNA, the CDR3 is TGCGCCAGCAGCTTGGTACAGGGGGCCATTATCGATGGCTACACCTTC. It codes for CASSLVQGAIIDGYTF.

The chain joins TRBV29-1 to TRBJ1-4; the D is unclear. Trimming removed 3 bases at V and 3 bases at J, with 5 bases between. CDR1 is SQVTM and CDR2 is ANQGSEA in the germline V gene. The CDR3 runs 12 residues. CDR3 residues: CSVDGANEKLFF. Written as DNA, the CDR3 is TGCAGCGTTGACGGAGCTAATGAAAAACTGTTTTTT. The whole variable domain, remainder taken from reference TRBV29-1 and TRBJ1-4, is SAVISQKPSRDICQRGTSLTIQCQVDSQVTMMFWYRQQPGQSLTLIATANQGSEATYESGFVIDKFPISRPNLTFSTLTVSNMSPEDSSIYLCSVDGANEKLFFGSGTQLSVL.

The chain carries TRBV29-1 and TRBJ2-1, with TRBD2 matching 10 bases. Germline lookup yields CDR1 SQVTM and CDR2 ANQGSEA. The CDR3 runs to 14 residues. V dropped 7 bases and J dropped 3; count of bases not matched to a gene: 6. The CDR3: CSAVAGGLYNEQFF. CDR3 nucleotide sequence: TGCAGCGCCGTAGCGGGAGGACTCTACAATGAGCAGTTCTTC.

The V and J genes are TRBV19 and TRBJ2-3; D may be TRBD1 (6 bases). Germline CDR1 is LNHDA and CDR2 is SQIVND (reference sequence). V was shortened by 1 base and J by 2 bases, with 10 bases between the two germline ends. CDR3 length: 15 residues. The CDR3 spells CASSIARGTTDTQYF. For the CDR3, the DNA is TGTGCCAGTAGTATAGCTAGGGGGACCACAGATACGCAGTATTTT.

The chain recombines TRBV10-3 with TRBJ1-5, with TRBD1 identical over 8 bases. The CDR3 runs to 15 residues. CDR1 ENHRY and CDR2 SYGVKD come from the germline V gene. The V segment lost 11 bases and the J segment 6 bases; nucleotides outside the gene matches: 15. The CDR3 sequence is CAPPGESQGGQPQHF. CDR3 coding DNA: TGTGCCCCCCCAGGAGAATCACAGGGGGGTCAGCCCCAGCATTTT.

The chain has TRBV15 and TRBJ2-3, with D possibly matching TRBD1 (5 bases). The V end lost 6 bases, the J end lost 1 base, and 14 bases lay between the germline ends. The CDR3 is 15 residues long. Germline loops: CDR1 LNHNV, CDR2 YYDKDF (reference sequence). The CDR3 protein is CATRRTQTRTDTQYF. The CDR3 DNA follows: TGTGCCACCAGAAGGACACAGACACGCACAGATACGCAGTATTTT.

The gene calls are TRBV3-1 (or the pseudogene TRBV3-2) and TRBJ2-3; the D gene is possibly TRBD1 (5 bases). This CDR3 contains 12 residues. V was cut by 2 bases and J by 8 bases, with 8 bases left in between. Germline CDR1 and CDR2: LGHDT and YNNKEL (reference sequence). Here the CDR3 reads CASSQRGGTQYF. DNA for the CDR3: TGTGCCAGCAGCCAAAGGGGTGGTACGCAGTATTTT.

This chain links TRBV7-8 with TRBJ2-1, with TRBD2 matching over 10 bases. From germline, CDR1 is SGHVS and CDR2 FQNEAQ. The ends lost 1 base at V and 2 bases at J; junction bases unmatched: 5. CDR3 length: 17 amino acids. The CDR3 sequence: CASSLVRSGRAYNEQFF. DNA for the CDR3: TGTGCCAGCAGCTTAGTGAGAAGCGGGAGGGCCTACAATGAGCAGTTCTTC.

The genes are TRBV4-1 and TRBJ1-4; the D is unclear. The CDR3 covers 17 residues. Germline lookup yields CDR1 MGHRA and CDR2 YSYEKL. V lost 0 bases to trimming and J lost 0 bases, with 11 bases between them. In DNA, the CDR3 is TGCGCCAGCAGCCAAGAATACTACGAGTCAACTAATGAAAAACTGTTTTTT. Translation: CASSQEYYESTNEKLFF.

The genes are TRBV10-2 and TRBJ2-1; maybe TRBD2 (5 bases). The CDR3 spans 15 residues. V lost 3 bases to trimming and J lost 3 bases, with 12 bases between them. In germline, CDR1 is WSHSY, CDR2 SAAADI. Here the CDR3 DNA reads TGCGCCAGCAGTGAACCTCCGGGATACTACAATGAGCAGTTCTTC. It encodes CASSEPPGYYNEQFF.